Ten or more counts support the clone carrying this T cell receptor (beta chain). Its antigen is not identified. The sample belongs to a study of CD8 T cells in ankylosing spondylitis. Whole-study findings and limits: Previously reported in reactive arthritis synovial fluid and blood were some of the motif variants. The authors found the disease-linked clones to be CD8+ and relatively rare in peripheral blood. Reports say disease-linked clones showed up significantly more in matched ankylosing spondylitis synovial fluid. Ankylosing spondylitis blood appeared to carry a characteristic TCR beta motif of roughly 8 highly homologous variants.

The length of the CDR3 is 13 residues. Germline V CDR1 and CDR2: MDHEN, SYDVKM. Trimming removed 3 bases from V and 8 bases from J, with 13 bases in between. A quantitative 5'-RACE method, one with molecular barcodes, was used to make TCR beta libraries. One entry per CDR3 protein results from TCRdb running MiXCR on the 5' RACE reads. The sample records 500,000 to 650,000 distinct CDR3 sequences, 5.3% being singletons. Sequencing input: blood, either unsorted or a sorted T cell fraction (not recorded which). The V call is TRBV28, the J call TRBJ1-2; D may be TRBD1 (5 bases). The sequence was collected from a male donor with ankylosing spondylitis. This CDR3 reads CASSFGGWQGYTF. The CDR3 region has the DNA TGTGCCAGCAGTTTTGGGGGGTGGCAAGGCTACACCTTC.